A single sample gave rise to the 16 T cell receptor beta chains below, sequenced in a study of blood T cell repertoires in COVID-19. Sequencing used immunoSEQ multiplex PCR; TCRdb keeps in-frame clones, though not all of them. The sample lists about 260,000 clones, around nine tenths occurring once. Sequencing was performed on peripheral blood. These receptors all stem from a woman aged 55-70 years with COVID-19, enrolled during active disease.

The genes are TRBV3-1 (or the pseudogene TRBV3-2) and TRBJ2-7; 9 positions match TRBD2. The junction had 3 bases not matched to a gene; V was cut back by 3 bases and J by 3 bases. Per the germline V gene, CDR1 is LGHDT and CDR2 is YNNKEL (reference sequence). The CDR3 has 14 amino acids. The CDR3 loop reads CASSQAGGRYEQYF. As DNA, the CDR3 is TGTGCCAGCAGCCAGGCGGGAGGGCGCTACGAGCAGTACTTC.

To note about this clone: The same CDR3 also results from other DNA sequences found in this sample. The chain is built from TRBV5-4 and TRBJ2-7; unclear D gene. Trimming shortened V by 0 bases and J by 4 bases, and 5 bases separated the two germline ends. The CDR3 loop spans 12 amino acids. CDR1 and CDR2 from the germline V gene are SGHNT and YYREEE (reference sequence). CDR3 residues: CASSLDGYEQYF. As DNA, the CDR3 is TGTGCCAGCAGCTTGGACGGTTACGAGCAGTACTTC.

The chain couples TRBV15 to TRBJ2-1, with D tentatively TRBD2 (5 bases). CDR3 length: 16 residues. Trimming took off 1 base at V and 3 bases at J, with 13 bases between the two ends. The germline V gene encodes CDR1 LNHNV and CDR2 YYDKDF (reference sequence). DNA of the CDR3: TGTGCCACCAGCAGAGGGGCTTCCGACTACTACAATGAGCAGTTCTTC. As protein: CATSRGASDYYNEQFF.

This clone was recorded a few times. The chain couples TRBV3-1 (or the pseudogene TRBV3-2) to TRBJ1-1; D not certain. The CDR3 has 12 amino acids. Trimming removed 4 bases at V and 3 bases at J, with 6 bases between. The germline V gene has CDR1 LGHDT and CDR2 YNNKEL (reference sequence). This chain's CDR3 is CASSRRDTEAFF. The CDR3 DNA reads TGTGCCAGCAGCCGCCGGGACACTGAAGCTTTCTTT.

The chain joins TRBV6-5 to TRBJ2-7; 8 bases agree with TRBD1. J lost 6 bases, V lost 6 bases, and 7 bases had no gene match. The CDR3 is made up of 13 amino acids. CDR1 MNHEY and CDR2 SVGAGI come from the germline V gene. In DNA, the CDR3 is TGTGCCAGCAGGGACAGGGTCCGATCCGAGCAGTACTTC. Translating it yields CASRDRVRSEQYF.

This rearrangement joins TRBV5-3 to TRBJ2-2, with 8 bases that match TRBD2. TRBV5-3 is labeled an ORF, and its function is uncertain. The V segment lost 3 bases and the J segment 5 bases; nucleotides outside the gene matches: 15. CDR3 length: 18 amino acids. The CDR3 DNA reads TGTGCCAGAAGCTGGAAACGATCAGCGGGAGTAATTACCGGGGAGCTGTTTTTT. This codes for CARSWKRSAGVITGELFF.

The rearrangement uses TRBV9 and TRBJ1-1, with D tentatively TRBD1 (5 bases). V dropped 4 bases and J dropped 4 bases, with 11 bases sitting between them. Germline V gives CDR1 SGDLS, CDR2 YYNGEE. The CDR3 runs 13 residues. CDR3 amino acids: CASSPGVGTEAFF. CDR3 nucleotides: TGTGCCAGCAGCCCGGGGGTGGGCACTGAAGCTTTCTTT.

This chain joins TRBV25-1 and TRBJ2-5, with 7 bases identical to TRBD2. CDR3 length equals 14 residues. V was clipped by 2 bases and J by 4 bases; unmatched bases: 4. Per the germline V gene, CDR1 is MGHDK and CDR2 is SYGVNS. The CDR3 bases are TGTGCCAGCAGTGAAAGGGAGGGGCGAGAGACCCAGTACTTC. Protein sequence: CASSEREGRETQYF.

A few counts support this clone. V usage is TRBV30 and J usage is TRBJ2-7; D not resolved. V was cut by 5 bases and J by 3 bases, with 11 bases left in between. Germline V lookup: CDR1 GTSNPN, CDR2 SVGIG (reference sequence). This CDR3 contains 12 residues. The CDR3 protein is CAWGPTLYEQYF. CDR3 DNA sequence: TGTGCCTGGGGGCCTACCCTCTACGAGCAGTACTTC.

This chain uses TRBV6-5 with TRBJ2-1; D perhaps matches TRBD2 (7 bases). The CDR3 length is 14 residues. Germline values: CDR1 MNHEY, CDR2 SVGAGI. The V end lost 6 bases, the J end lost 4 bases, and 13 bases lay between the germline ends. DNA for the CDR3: TGTGCCAGCAGCAAAGGGGGGGTATACAATGAGCAGTTCTTC. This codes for CASSKGGVYNEQFF.

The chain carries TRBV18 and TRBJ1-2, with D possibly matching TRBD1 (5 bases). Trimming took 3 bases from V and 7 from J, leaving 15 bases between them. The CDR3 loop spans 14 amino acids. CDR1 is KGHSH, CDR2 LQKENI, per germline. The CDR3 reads CASSPQGPLTGYTF. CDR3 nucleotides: TGTGCCAGCTCACCCCAGGGCCCTTTGACTGGCTACACCTTC. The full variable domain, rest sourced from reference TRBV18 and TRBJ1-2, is NAGVMQNPRHLVRRRGQEARLRCSPMKGHSHVYWYRQLPEEGLKFMVYLQKENIIDESGMPKERFSAEFPKEGPSILRIQQVVRGDSAAYFCASSPQGPLTGYTFGSGTRLTVV.

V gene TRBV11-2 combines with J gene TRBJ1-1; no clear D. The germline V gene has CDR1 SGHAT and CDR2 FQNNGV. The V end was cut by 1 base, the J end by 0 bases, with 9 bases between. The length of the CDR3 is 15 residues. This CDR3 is CASSLGHPLNTEAFF. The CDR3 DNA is TGTGCCAGCAGCTTAGGACACCCACTGAACACTGAAGCTTTCTTT.

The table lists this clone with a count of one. CDR3 loop: CASAGTGAPTNEKLFF. DNA for the CDR3: TGTGCCAGCGCGGGAACAGGAGCACCAACTAATGAAAAACTGTTTTTT. The chain is built from TRBV28 and TRBJ1-4; weak D call: TRBD1 (5 bases). The V end lost 8 bases, the J end lost 0 bases, and 16 bases lay between the germline ends. The length of the CDR3 is 16 residues. CDR1 is MDHEN and CDR2 is SYDVKM in the germline V gene.

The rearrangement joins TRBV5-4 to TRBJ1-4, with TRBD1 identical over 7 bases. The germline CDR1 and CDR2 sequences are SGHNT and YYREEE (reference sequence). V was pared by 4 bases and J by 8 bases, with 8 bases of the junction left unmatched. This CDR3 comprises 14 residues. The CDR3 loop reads CASSDRVAGEKLFF. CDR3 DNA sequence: TGTGCCAGCAGCGACAGGGTGGCTGGGGAAAAACTGTTTTTT.

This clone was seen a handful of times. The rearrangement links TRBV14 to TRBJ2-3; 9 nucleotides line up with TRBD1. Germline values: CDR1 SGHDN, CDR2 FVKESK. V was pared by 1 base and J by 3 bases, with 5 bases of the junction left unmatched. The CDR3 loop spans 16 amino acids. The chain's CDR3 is CASSQANRGRTDTQYF. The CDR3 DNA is TGTGCCAGCAGCCAAGCCAACAGGGGGCGGACAGATACGCAGTATTTT.

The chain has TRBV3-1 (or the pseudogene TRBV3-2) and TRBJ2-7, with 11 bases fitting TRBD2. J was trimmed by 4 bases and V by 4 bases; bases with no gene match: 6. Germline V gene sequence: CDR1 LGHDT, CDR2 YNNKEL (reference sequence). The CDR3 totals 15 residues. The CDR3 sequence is CASSLSGRVSYEQYF. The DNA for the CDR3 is TGTGCCAGCAGCCTTAGCGGGAGGGTGAGTTACGAGCAGTACTTC.